This T cell receptor beta chain was profiled in a study of cytomegalovirus exposure and HLA in healthy donors. This clone has just one count. V lost 1 base to trimming and J lost 2 bases; unmatched junction nucleotides: 5. The CDR3 extends over 17 amino acids. Germline lookup yields CDR1 LNHDA and CDR2 SQIVND (reference sequence). Generated by immunoSEQ multiplex PCR, the TCRdb table keeps only in-frame clones and is missing some. The profile shows around 120,000 clones, roughly 90% of them singletons. Input material: PBMCs. This TCR was recovered from a young woman in good health and CMV-seropositive. This chain links TRBV19 with TRBJ2-1, with 10 bases fitting TRBD2. Written as DNA, the CDR3 is TGTGCCAGTAGTATAGTGAGCGGGAGGGGTGCCTACAATGAGCAGTTCTTC. It codes for CASSIVSGRGAYNEQFF.